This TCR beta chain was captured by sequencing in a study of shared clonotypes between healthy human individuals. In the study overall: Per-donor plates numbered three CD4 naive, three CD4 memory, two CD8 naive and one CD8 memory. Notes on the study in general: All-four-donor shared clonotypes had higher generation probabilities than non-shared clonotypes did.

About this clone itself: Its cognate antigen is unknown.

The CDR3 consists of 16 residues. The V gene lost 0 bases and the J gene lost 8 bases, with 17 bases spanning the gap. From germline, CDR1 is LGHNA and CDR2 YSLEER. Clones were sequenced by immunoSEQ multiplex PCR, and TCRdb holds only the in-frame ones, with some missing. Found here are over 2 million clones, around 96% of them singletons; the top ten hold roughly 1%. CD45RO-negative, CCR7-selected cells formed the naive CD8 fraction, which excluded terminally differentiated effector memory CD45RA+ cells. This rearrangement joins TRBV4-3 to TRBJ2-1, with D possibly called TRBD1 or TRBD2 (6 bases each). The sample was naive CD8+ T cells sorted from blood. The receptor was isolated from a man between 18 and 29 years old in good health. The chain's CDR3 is CASSQDGRGGWDEQFF. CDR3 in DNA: TGCGCCAGCAGCCAAGACGGCAGGGGAGGCTGGGATGAGCAGTTCTTC.